This section outlines one T cell receptor beta chain sequence together with its context. This sample is part of a study of blood T cell repertoires in COVID-19. Whole-study context: Samples came from the United States, Italy and Spain, spanning acute and convalescent COVID-19.

Per the original data handling: Amplified reference gene primers provided the basis for estimating nucleated cell counts. Assay: immunoSEQ multiplex PCR; the TCRdb copy retains only in-frame clones and omits some. V and J calls and clone size come straight from that table; D and trimming were deduced from the DNA. The sample comprises 100,000 or so clones, around 88% of which are singletons, and 5% rests with the top ten. There are 14 residues in the CDR3. Germline V gives CDR1 LNHDA, CDR2 SQIVND (reference sequence). Deletions cut 8 bases from V and 0 bases from J, with 12 bases between. The sequence derives from a human donor in a cohort sampled during active COVID-19. The sample was peripheral blood. The rearrangement joins TRBV19 to TRBJ2-3, with D maybe TRBD2 (5 bases). Here the CDR3 reads CASSGLASTDTQYF. DNA for the CDR3: TGTGCCAGTTCGGGGTTAGCTAGCACAGATACGCAGTATTTT.